This note documents a single T cell receptor (beta chain) sequence. No antigen is known for it. The source of the sample is a study of T cells in localized non-small cell lung cancer. Study observations and caveats: The highest T cell clonality was in uninvolved adjacent lung, above tumor.

Deletions cut 3 bases from V and 0 bases from J, with 15 bases between. Germline assignment: CDR1 KGHSH and CDR2 LQKENI. This CDR3 has 18 amino acids. Using immunoSEQ multiplex PCR, the repertoire was profiled, and TCRdb retains in-frame clones only, with some absent. Of about 15,000 clones detected, about 85% appear once; the ten largest clones hold around 4.2%. V and J are TRBV18 and TRBJ2-6, with D possibly TRBD1 on 7 matching bases. This receptor was identified in a woman aged 35-75 years with stage I lung adenocarcinoma. This material consisted of peripheral blood, taken before any cancer treatment. For the CDR3, the DNA is TGTGCCAGCTCACCGCGGGACAGCCCGACCTCTGGGGCCAACGTCCTGACTTTC. This codes for CASSPRDSPTSGANVLTF.